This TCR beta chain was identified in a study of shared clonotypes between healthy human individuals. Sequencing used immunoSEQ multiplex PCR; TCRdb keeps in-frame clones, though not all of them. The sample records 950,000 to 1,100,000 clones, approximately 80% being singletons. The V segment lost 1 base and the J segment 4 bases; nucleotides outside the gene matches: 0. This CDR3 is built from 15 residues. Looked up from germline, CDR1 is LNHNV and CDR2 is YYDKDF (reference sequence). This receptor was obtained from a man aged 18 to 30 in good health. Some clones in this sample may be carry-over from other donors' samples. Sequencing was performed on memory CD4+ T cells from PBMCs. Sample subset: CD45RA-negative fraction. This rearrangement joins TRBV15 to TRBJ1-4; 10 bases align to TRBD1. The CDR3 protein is CATSRGDRGNEKLFF. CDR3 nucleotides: TGTGCCACCAGCAGAGGGGACAGGGGTAATGAAAAACTGTTTTTT.